A selection of T cell receptor beta chains follows, all from one sample in a study of blood T cell repertoires in COVID-19. Assay used: immunoSEQ multiplex PCR; TCRdb lists only in-frame clones, some missing. The table has 250,000 to 300,000 clones, 65% to 90% seen once. Sequences were obtained from peripheral blood. All receptors come from a woman aged 55 to 70 with active or convalescent COVID-19. Both conserved end residues are part of each CDR3. A D gene is named only where the DNA matches it firmly. Clone size, where shown, is once, few, many, or a class for clones that have expanded.

clone_size	d_call	v_call	j_call	cdr3_length	cdr3_nt	cdr3_aa
.	TRBD2	TRBV29-1	TRBJ2-1	13	TGCAGCGTAGCTAGCGGGGGCTACAATGAGCAGTTCTTC	CSVASGGYNEQFF
.	TRBD1	TRBV9	TRBJ2-3	16	TGTGCCAGCAGCGTAGCGACAGGGGTTGGAGCAGATACGCAGTATTTT	CASSVATGVGADTQYF
.	.	TRBV5-1	TRBJ1-6	16	TGCGCCAGCACCCCTCTCGGCAGCGTATATAATTCACCCCTCCACTTT	CASTPLGSVYNSPLHF
.	TRBD1	TRBV5-5	TRBJ2-2	15	TGTGCCAGCAGCGTAAGGGACAGTAACACCGGGGAGCTGTTTTTT	CASSVRDSNTGELFF
many	.	TRBV6-2/TRBV6-3	TRBJ1-1	14	TGTGCCAGCAGTCTTTTAGGGGAAAACACTGAAGCTTTCTTT	CASSLLGENTEAFF
.	.	TRBV21-1	TRBJ2-3	17	TGTGCCAGCAGCCCCCCCGGGACTCAGCGTTGCACAGATACGCAGTATTTT	CASSPPGTQRCTDTQYF
once	TRBD2	TRBV6-4	TRBJ2-7	16	TGTGCCAGCCCTCCGGGACTATCCTTCTACTCCTACGAGCAGTACTTC	CASPPGLSFYSYEQYF
.	TRBD1	TRBV6-5	TRBJ1-5	14	TGTGCCAGTTGCCAGGGGGTCCGCAATCAGCCCCAGCATTTT	CASCQGVRNQPQHF
.	.	TRBV12-3/TRBV12-4	TRBJ2-1	13	TGTGCCAGCAGTCAGATCAGGTTGGGTGAGCAGTTCTTC	CASSQIRLGEQFF
.	.	TRBV9	TRBJ1-1	16	TGTGCCAGCAGCGTATCCCCTATCCCGATGAACACTGAAGCTTTCTTT	CASSVSPIPMNTEAFF
few	.	TRBV19	TRBJ1-4	15	TGTGCCAGTAGTATGTTCGTGATTAGGAGTGAAAAACTGTTTTTT	CASSMFVIRSEKLFF
once	TRBD1	TRBV4-1	TRBJ1-6	15	TGCGCCAGCAGCCAAGGTCCAGGGGGTAATTCACCCCTCCACTTT	CASSQGPGGNSPLHF
.	TRBD1	TRBV5-1	TRBJ1-2	16	TGCGCCAGCAGCTTGGCCGGGACAGGGGTAAACTATGGCTACACCTTC	CASSLAGTGVNYGYTF
.	.	TRBV19	TRBJ1-2	14	TGTGCCAGTAGTGTAACAGGGTGGTCCTATGGCTACACCTTC	CASSVTGWSYGYTF
.	.	TRBV12-3/TRBV12-4	TRBJ1-4	11	TGTGCCAGCAGTGGACCGGGATCACTGTTTTTT	CASSGPGSLFF
few	TRBD1	TRBV6-5	TRBJ1-2	14	TGTGCCAGCAGTTACGACAGGGTGAACTATGGCTACACCTTC	CASSYDRVNYGYTF
.	TRBD2	TRBV19	TRBJ2-7	15	TGTGCCAGTACCCGGGGGACTAGCGGAACCTACGAGCAGTACTTC	CASTRGTSGTYEQYF
few	.	TRBV30	TRBJ1-3	15	TGTGCCTGGGGGAGGACATCCCCGTCTGGAAACACCATATATTTT	CAWGRTSPSGNTIYF
.	TRBD1	TRBV5-1	TRBJ1-4	17	TGCGCCAGCAGCTTGAGGAGCCCGACAGGGACTAATGAAAAACTGTTTTTT	CASSLRSPTGTNEKLFF
once	.	TRBV3-1/TRBV3-2	TRBJ2-5	16	TGTGCCAGCAGCCACCTATCAGGGGTTGGGTGGGAGACCCAGTACTTC	CASSHLSGVGWETQYF
.	.	TRBV7-2	TRBJ2-1	14	TGTGCCAGCAGCGCCCCCGGGAGATACGATGAGCAGTTCTTC	CASSAPGRYDEQFF
.	TRBD1	TRBV5-4	TRBJ1-4	14	TGTGCCAGCAGCATACAGGGGGTTTCGGAAAAACTGTTTTTT	CASSIQGVSEKLFF
.	.	TRBV3-1/TRBV3-2	TRBJ2-5	16	TGTGCCAGCAGCCAAGGGGTTACCCAGGACCAAGAGACCCAGTACTTC	CASSQGVTQDQETQYF
.	.	TRBV19	TRBJ1-4	15	TGTGCCAGTAGTGCTCCAGGGGTGGCTAATGAAAAACTGTTTTTT	CASSAPGVANEKLFF
few	.	TRBV5-1	TRBJ1-6	14	TGCGCCAGCAGCTTGGATTTGACCGCAGCGCCCCTCCACTTT	CASSLDLTAAPLHF